Listed here are 7 T cell receptor beta chains from one sample, sequenced in a study of shared clonotypes between healthy human individuals. Only in-frame clones appear in the TCRdb table, and some are missing; sequencing was by immunoSEQ multiplex PCR. This sample carries roughly 2,500,000 clones, roughly 93% of them seen once, and the ten largest clones take about 0.38%. Sequencing was performed on naive CD4+ T cells from PBMCs. As for subset: CD45RA+ positively selected. Receptors originate from a man aged 18 to 35 in good health. Some clones in this sample may be carry-over from other donors' samples.

The rearrangement links TRBV5-4 to TRBJ2-2; D might be TRBD1 (6 bases). Germline CDR1 SGHNT, CDR2 YYREEE (reference sequence). V was clipped by 4 bases and J by 3 bases, with 10 bases between them. This CDR3 has 14 amino acids. CDR3 region: CASSGGQHTGELFF. DNA for the CDR3: TGTGCCAGCAGCGGGGGACAACACACCGGGGAGCTGTTTTTT.

V is TRBV25-1 and J is TRBJ2-7, with D uncertain. V was trimmed by 3 bases and J by 3 bases, leaving 15 bases between them. This CDR3 comprises 15 residues. Per germline, CDR1 MGHDK and CDR2 SYGVNS. Here the CDR3 DNA reads TGTGCCAGCAGTGATTCTCAGAAGAGGATCTACGAGCAGTACTTC. Translated, it gives CASSDSQKRIYEQYF.

The chain employs TRBV7-6 and TRBJ2-7, with 10 positions matching TRBD2. Germline trimming cut 5 bases from V and 3 bases from J; bases unmatched to any gene: 7. The CDR3 length is 15 residues. Per the germline V gene, CDR1 is SGHVS and CDR2 is FNYEAQ. This CDR3 reads CASSPRTSGLYEQYF. CDR3 nucleotide sequence: TGTGCCAGCAGCCCCCGGACTAGCGGCCTCTACGAGCAGTACTTC.

Only one count was recorded for this clone. The V call is TRBV27, the J call TRBJ2-1, with a weak D call TRBD1 (6 bases). V lost 6 bases and J lost 15, with 18 bases in between. Per the germline V gene, CDR1 is MNHEY and CDR2 is SMNVEV (reference sequence). This CDR3 is 12 amino acids long. DNA of the CDR3: TGTGCCAGCAGCCCCACGGGGCAGGGGTGGTTCTTC. Translated: CASSPTGQGWFF.

A word on this clone: The sample contains more than one DNA sequence encoding this CDR3. The V gene is TRBV5-1, the J gene TRBJ1-1; maybe TRBD1 (5 bases). Trimming stripped 2 bases from V and 5 bases from J, with 13 bases between. The CDR3 runs to 14 residues. Germline assignment: CDR1 SGHRS and CDR2 YFSETQ. The CDR3 DNA follows: TGCGCCAGCAGCTTAGACGGGGGAAGGACTGAAGCTTTCTTT. This codes for CASSLDGGRTEAFF. The variable domain in full, with the rest retrieved from reference TRBV5-1 and TRBJ1-1, is KAGVTQTPRYLIKTRGQQVTLSCSPISGHRSVSWYQQTPGQGLQFLFEYFSETQRNKGNFPGRFSGRQFSNSRSEMNVSTLELGDSALYLCASSLDGGRTEAFFGQGTRLTVV.

V is TRBV29-1 and J is TRBJ2-3; weak D call: TRBD1 (6 bases). Germline lookup yields CDR1 SQVTM and CDR2 ANQGSEA. The CDR3 is 15 residues long. V dropped 3 bases and J dropped 3 bases, with 16 bases sitting between them. The CDR3: CSVESIQGLTDTQYF. In nucleotides, the CDR3 is TGCAGCGTTGAGAGCATACAGGGATTAACAGATACGCAGTATTTT.

The chain carries TRBV10-3 and TRBJ2-3, with 7 nucleotides matching TRBD1. The V gene end was trimmed by 3 bases and the J gene end by 1 base; junction bases not matched to a gene: 4. The length of the CDR3 is 15 residues. Germline V gives CDR1 ENHRY, CDR2 SYGVKD. The CDR3 reads CAISDRDRRTDTQYF. In DNA, the CDR3 is TGTGCCATCAGTGATCGGGACAGACGCACAGATACGCAGTATTTT.